Shown below are 30 T cell receptor beta chains from a single sample sequenced in a study of cytomegalovirus exposure and HLA in healthy donors. The method was immunoSEQ multiplex PCR; TCRdb's version includes in-frame clones alone and lacks a portion of them. The sample holds about 140,000 clones, 84% seen once. The sequencing sample was made of PBMCs. Receptors originate from a woman in her 30s in good health and CMV-seronegative.

The chain carries TRBV9 and TRBJ1-3; the D is unclear. Germline V CDR1 and CDR2: SGDLS, YYNGEE. Trimming took off 0 bases at V and 6 bases at J, with 13 bases between the two ends. CDR3 length: 15 residues. The CDR3 DNA follows: TGTGCCAGCAGCGTAGGGGAGACAAATGTAAACACCATATATTTT. It yields the protein CASSVGETNVNTIYF.

The chain employs TRBV5-1 and TRBJ2-7, with TRBD1 matching over 9 bases. V was clipped by 5 bases and J by 5 bases; unmatched bases: 8. There are 14 residues in the CDR3. Germline V gene lookup returns CDR1 SGHRS and CDR2 YFSETQ. For the CDR3, the DNA is TGCGCCAGCAGGGGTTCGAGGACAGGGGACGAGCAGTACTTC. Amino acid sequence: CASRGSRTGDEQYF. Based on the CDR3 plus reference TRBV5-1 and TRBJ2-7, the full variable domain is KAGVTQTPRYLIKTRGQQVTLSCSPISGHRSVSWYQQTPGQGLQFLFEYFSETQRNKGNFPGRFSGRQFSNSRSEMNVSTLELGDSALYLCASRGSRTGDEQYFGPGTRLTVT.

J is TRBJ1-4 and V is TRBV19; TRBD1 is a possible D gene (5 bases). Germline V gene sequence: CDR1 LNHDA, CDR2 SQIVND (reference sequence). Deletions cut 7 bases from V and 0 bases from J, with 12 bases between. The CDR3 covers 15 residues. For the CDR3, the DNA is TGTGCCAGTACCACAGGAGTGGCAACTAATGAAAAACTGTTTTTT. Amino acids: CASTTGVATNEKLFF.

This chain uses TRBV6-5 with TRBJ1-1, with 7 bases fitting TRBD1. CDR1 is MNHEY and CDR2 is SVGAGI in the germline V gene. Losses at the gene ends were 6 bases for V and 1 base for J; bases not matched to a gene: 8. The CDR3 is 15 residues long. The CDR3 protein is CASRRPGQQNTEAFF. The CDR3 bases are TGTGCCAGCAGGAGACCGGGACAGCAGAACACTGAAGCTTTCTTT.

The chain recombines TRBV18 with TRBJ2-3; 9 bases are a match to TRBD2. Germline V gives CDR1 KGHSH, CDR2 LQKENI. The trim removed 3 bases at V and 4 bases at J, leaving 5 bases unmatched. The CDR3 length is 15 residues. The CDR3 DNA reads TGTGCCAGCTCACCCCTAGCGGGGAGGGCAGATACGCAGTATTTT. Protein sequence: CASSPLAGRADTQYF. Together with reference TRBV18 and TRBJ2-3, the CDR3 gives the full variable domain: NAGVMQNPRHLVRRRGQEARLRCSPMKGHSHVYWYRQLPEEGLKFMVYLQKENIIDESGMPKERFSAEFPKEGPSILRIQQVVRGDSAAYFCASSPLAGRADTQYFGPGTRLTVL.

This chain connects TRBV2 to TRBJ1-1; 7 bases fit TRBD1. The length of the CDR3 is 17 residues. CDR1 SNHLY and CDR2 FYNNEI come from the germline V gene. V was pared by 8 bases and J by 2 bases, with 17 bases of the junction left unmatched. The CDR3 region is CASRKGTAKNRNTEAFF. For the CDR3, the DNA is TGTGCCAGCCGTAAAGGGACAGCCAAAAACCGAAACACTGAAGCTTTCTTT.

The CDR3 sequence is CASTPGGGGYQPQHF. DNA for the CDR3: TGTGCCAGCACCCCGGGAGGGGGCGGATATCAGCCCCAGCATTTT. The chain carries TRBV28 and TRBJ1-5, with 7 bases that match TRBD1. Germline V CDR1 and CDR2: MDHEN, SYDVKM. V dropped 7 bases and J dropped 5; count of bases not matched to a gene: 11. The CDR3 runs 15 residues.

The V call is TRBV6-4, the J call TRBJ1-5, with D hard to call. Trimming stripped 3 bases from V and 0 bases from J, with 12 bases between. CDR1 and CDR2 from the germline V gene are MRHNA and SNTAGT. The CDR3 covers 16 residues. The CDR3 loop is CASSDPRRGSNQPQHF. DNA of the CDR3: TGTGCCAGCAGTGATCCCCGCCGGGGTAGCAATCAGCCCCAGCATTTT.

A single count supports this clone. CDR3 in DNA: TGTGCCAGCAGCCCACTAGCGGGGGGGTTCAATGAGCAGTTCTTC. It encodes CASSPLAGGFNEQFF. The J gene is TRBJ2-1, the V gene TRBV6-5; 13 nucleotides align to TRBD2. Germline V gives CDR1 MNHEY, CDR2 SVGAGI. The CDR3 runs 15 residues. Losses at the gene ends were 6 bases for V and 6 bases for J; bases not matched to a gene: 5.

The gene calls are TRBV29-1 and TRBJ1-2; D is undetermined. The V gene lost 0 bases and the J gene lost 1 base, with 9 bases spanning the gap. The V gene's germline CDR1 is SQVTM and CDR2 ANQGSEA. The CDR3 totals 14 residues. CDR3 sequence (DNA): TGCAGCGTTGAAGAGTCTCAGGTTAACTATGGCTACACCTTC. Translating it yields CSVEESQVNYGYTF.

The CDR3 DNA sequence: TGCAGCGGGGCCCCAAAGGGGGAGACCCAGTACTTC. Translated: CSGAPKGETQYF. This chain joins TRBV29-1 and TRBJ2-5; tentative D call: TRBD1 (5 bases). Germline CDR1 reads SQVTM; CDR2 reads ANQGSEA. The ends were cut back, 7 bases at V and 5 bases at J, with 14 bases in the middle. The length of the CDR3 is 12 residues.

The chain carries TRBV28 and TRBJ1-1; 9 bases fit TRBD1. With V trimmed by 3 bases and J by 11 bases, 7 bases remained unmatched. CDR1 and CDR2 from the germline V gene are MDHEN and SYDVKM. The CDR3 covers 13 residues. Written as DNA, the CDR3 is TGTGCCAGCAGTTTTGGACAGGGGTTAGGGGCTTTCTTT. Translating it yields CASSFGQGLGAFF. Supplemented by reference TRBV28 and TRBJ1-1, the full variable domain reads DVKVTQSSRYLVKRTGEKVFLECVQDMDHENMFWYRQDPGLGLRLIYFSYDVKMKEKGDIPEGYSVSREKKERFSLILESASTNQTSMYLCASSFGQGLGAFFGQGTRLTVV.

The chain is built from TRBV28 and TRBJ1-1; 9 positions match TRBD1. With 5 bases clipped from V and 3 bases from J, the junction kept 4 bases outside the gene matches. The germline CDR1 and CDR2 sequences are MDHEN and SYDVKM. The CDR3 runs to 14 residues. CDR3 protein: CASSPDRGDTEAFF. The CDR3 nucleotides read TGTGCCAGCAGTCCGGACAGGGGCGACACTGAAGCTTTCTTT. The whole variable domain, remainder taken from reference TRBV28 and TRBJ1-1, is DVKVTQSSRYLVKRTGEKVFLECVQDMDHENMFWYRQDPGLGLRLIYFSYDVKMKEKGDIPEGYSVSREKKERFSLILESASTNQTSMYLCASSPDRGDTEAFFGQGTRLTVV.

The V call is TRBV28, the J call TRBJ1-6, with 9 bases lining up with TRBD1. From germline, CDR1 is MDHEN and CDR2 SYDVKM. The CDR3 length is 14 residues. Unmatched junction bases numbered 12, after V lost 2 bases and J lost 19 bases. CDR3 region: CASSLTGQGTPEHF. In nucleotides, the CDR3 is TGTGCCAGCAGTTTAACGGGACAGGGTACCCCGGAGCACTTT.

Only one count was recorded for this clone. The CDR3 DNA reads TGTGCCAGCACCCCCGGGGAGGGGGAGTACGAGCAGTACTTC. It translates to CASTPGEGEYEQYF. The chain is built from TRBV7-9 and TRBJ2-7, with D possibly TRBD2 on 7 matching bases. The V end lost 7 bases, the J end lost 4 bases, and 17 bases lay between the germline ends. The CDR3 covers 14 residues. CDR1 and CDR2 (germline): SEHNR, FQNEAQ (reference sequence).

The rearrangement uses TRBV30 and TRBJ1-3; weak D call: TRBD1 (5 bases). This CDR3 comprises 14 residues. CDR1 is GTSNPN, CDR2 SVGIG, per germline (reference sequence). V lost 4 bases and J lost 3, with 13 bases in between. The CDR3: CAWTPRAGGNTIYF. DNA of the CDR3: TGTGCCTGGACTCCCAGGGCAGGTGGAAACACCATATATTTT. Combining the CDR3 with reference TRBV30 and TRBJ1-3 gives the whole variable domain SQTIHQWPATLVQPVGSPLSLECTVEGTSNPNLYWYRQAAGRGLQLLFYSVGIGQISSEVPQNLSASRPQDRQFILSSKKLLLSDSGFYLCAWTPRAGGNTIYFGEGSWLTVV.

The chain employs TRBV27 and TRBJ1-2; D gene uncertain. Germline loops: CDR1 MNHEY, CDR2 SMNVEV (reference sequence). Trimming shortened V by 2 bases and J by 4 bases, and 11 bases separated the two germline ends. The CDR3 has 14 residues. The chain's CDR3 is CASSLSGTTYGYTF. The DNA for the CDR3 is TGTGCCAGCAGTTTAAGTGGAACTACCTATGGCTACACCTTC.

The V call is TRBV10-3, the J call TRBJ2-2; D gene unclear. The germline gives CDR1 ENHRY, CDR2 SYGVKD. This CDR3 has 14 residues. Trimming took 6 bases from V and 2 from J, leaving 10 bases between them. The DNA of the CDR3 is TGTGCCATCAGGGAACGGAGCAACACCGGGGAGCTGTTTTTT. It specifies CAIRERSNTGELFF.

This chain joins TRBV27 and TRBJ2-7, with 12 bases lining up with TRBD1. CDR3 length: 15 amino acids. Trimming took 7 bases from V and 7 from J; bases not matched to a gene: 11. Germline-derived CDR1 and CDR2 are MNHEY and SMNVEV (reference sequence). CDR3 region: CASTQGQGATREQYF. For the CDR3, the DNA is TGTGCCAGCACTCAGGGACAGGGGGCAACGCGGGAGCAGTACTTC.

The rearrangement links TRBV28 to TRBJ1-3, with D unresolved. CDR1 is MDHEN, CDR2 SYDVKM, per germline. Trimming pared 7 bases from V and 4 bases from J, leaving 14 bases between. CDR3 size: 14 residues. The CDR3 here is CASTTSTGGNTIYF. Here the CDR3 DNA reads TGTGCCAGCACCACCTCAACGGGGGGAAACACCATATATTTT.

The chain employs TRBV7-9 and TRBJ2-7; 11 nucleotides match TRBD1. The CDR3 contains 16 residues. Unmatched junction bases numbered 10, after V lost 4 bases and J lost 5 bases. The germline gives CDR1 SEHNR, CDR2 FQNEAQ (reference sequence). As DNA, the CDR3 is TGTGCCAGCAGCTCCCTCCGCGGACAGGGGGCCCACGAGCAGTACTTC. This encodes CASSSLRGQGAHEQYF.

The J gene is TRBJ2-7, the V gene TRBV9, with D tentatively TRBD1 (6 bases). Germline V CDR1 and CDR2: SGDLS, YYNGEE. The V end lost 4 bases, the J end lost 2 bases, and 10 bases lay between the germline ends. CDR3 size: 13 residues. In nucleotides, the CDR3 is TGTGCCAGCAGCCCAGCAGGGGCCTACGAGCAGTACTTC. Protein product: CASSPAGAYEQYF. The full variable domain, completed using reference TRBV9 and TRBJ2-7, is DSGVTQTPKHLITATGQRVTLRCSPRSGDLSVYWYQQSLDQGLQFLIQYYNGEERAKGNILERFSAQQFPDLHSELNLSSLELGDSALYFCASSPAGAYEQYFGPGTRLTVT.

The gene calls are TRBV5-1 and TRBJ2-7; 10 positions match TRBD1. The V gene end was trimmed by 7 bases and the J gene end by 2 bases; junction bases not matched to a gene: 9. CDR1 and CDR2 (germline): SGHRS, YFSETQ. The CDR3 runs 15 residues. CDR3 sequence: CASRSAGTGAYEQYF. The CDR3, as DNA: TGCGCCAGCCGGTCCGCCGGGACAGGGGCCTACGAGCAGTACTTC.

The rearrangement links TRBV7-8 to TRBJ2-2, with 9 bases fitting TRBD1. The CDR3 has 15 amino acids. The V and J ends lost 6 bases and 4 bases, in that order; junction bases with no gene match: 6. The germline V gene encodes CDR1 SGHVS and CDR2 FQNEAQ. The CDR3 DNA reads as TGTGCCAGCAGGTCCGGGACAGGGTCCACCGGGGAGCTGTTTTTT. Its protein product is CASRSGTGSTGELFF.

The chain has TRBV11-2 and TRBJ2-5, with 8 bases that match TRBD2. The germline CDR1 and CDR2 sequences are SGHAT and FQNNGV. The CDR3 is 15 amino acids. V gave up 6 bases and J gave up 7 bases; unmatched junction bases: 13. Written as DNA, the CDR3 is TGTGCCAGCAGACCCGAGCTCGCGGGGGGAGGGACCCAGTACTTC. Amino acid sequence: CASRPELAGGGTQYF.

The chain recombines TRBV5-8 with TRBJ2-3, with D perhaps matching TRBD1 (6 bases). This CDR3 region has 14 residues. Germline V gives CDR1 SGHTS, CDR2 YDEGEE. V was pared by 1 base and J by 3 bases, with 9 bases between. The CDR3 DNA follows: TGTGCCAGCAGCTTGATAGGGGGTACAGATACGCAGTATTTT. The encoded protein is CASSLIGGTDTQYF. The variable domain in full, with the rest retrieved from reference TRBV5-8 and TRBJ2-3, is EAGVTQSPTHLIKTRGQQATLRCSPISGHTSVYWYQQALGLGLQFLLWYDEGEERNRGNFPPRFSGRQFPNYSSELNVNALELEDSALYLCASSLIGGTDTQYFGPGTRLTVL.

The V call is TRBV5-1, the J call TRBJ2-2; 7 nucleotides line up with TRBD2. V was clipped by 0 bases and J by 1 base; unmatched bases: 0. The CDR3 consists of 15 residues. Germline values: CDR1 SGHRS, CDR2 YFSETQ. As DNA, the CDR3 is TGCGCCAGCAGCTTGGCGGGGGGGAACACCGGGGAGCTGTTTTTT. Its translation is CASSLAGGNTGELFF.

The J gene is TRBJ2-3, the V gene TRBV2; 10 bases map to TRBD2. Germline V lookup: CDR1 SNHLY, CDR2 FYNNEI. The CDR3 contains 15 residues. The J segment lost 8 bases and the V segment lost 1 base, leaving 6 bases of the junction unmatched. The CDR3 DNA is TGTGCCAGCAGTGAAGAATTAGCGGGGGGTGGTACGCAGTATTTT. Translation: CASSEELAGGGTQYF.

J is TRBJ1-2 and V is TRBV27; D is undetermined. CDR1 and CDR2 from the germline V gene are MNHEY and SMNVEV (reference sequence). The V gene lost 3 bases and the J gene lost 6 bases, with 11 bases spanning the gap. The CDR3 is 13 amino acids. The CDR3, as DNA: TGTGCCAGCAGTTTTAGTAACTTAAATGGCTACACCTTC. Translated, it gives CASSFSNLNGYTF.

V and J are TRBV7-2 and TRBJ2-7; 9 nucleotides line up with TRBD1. This CDR3 is built from 15 residues. The V gene end was trimmed by 1 base and the J gene end by 3 bases; junction bases not matched to a gene: 4. Per the germline V gene, CDR1 is SGHTA and CDR2 is FQGNSA. The CDR3 sequence: CASSLDGQGNYEQYF. The CDR3, as DNA: TGTGCCAGCAGCTTAGATGGACAGGGGAACTACGAGCAGTACTTC. The full variable domain, with the rest looked up from reference TRBV7-2 and TRBJ2-7, is GAGVSQSPSNKVTEKGKDVELRCDPISGHTALYWYRQSLGQGLEFLIYFQGNSAPDKSGLPSDRFSAERTGGSVSTLTIQRTQQEDSAVYLCASSLDGQGNYEQYFGPGTRLTVT.